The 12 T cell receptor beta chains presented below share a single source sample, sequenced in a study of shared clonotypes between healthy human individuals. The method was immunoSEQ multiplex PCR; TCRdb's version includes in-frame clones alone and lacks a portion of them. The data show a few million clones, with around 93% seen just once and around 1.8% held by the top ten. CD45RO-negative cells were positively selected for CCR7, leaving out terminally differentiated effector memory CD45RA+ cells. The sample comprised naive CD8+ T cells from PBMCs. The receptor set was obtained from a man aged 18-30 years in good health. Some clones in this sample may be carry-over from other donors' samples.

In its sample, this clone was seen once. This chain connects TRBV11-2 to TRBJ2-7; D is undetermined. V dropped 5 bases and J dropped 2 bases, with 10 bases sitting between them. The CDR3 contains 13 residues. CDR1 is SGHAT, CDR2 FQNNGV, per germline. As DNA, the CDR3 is TGTGCCAGCAGCCCTCGGTCCGCCTACGAGCAGTACTTC. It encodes CASSPRSAYEQYF.

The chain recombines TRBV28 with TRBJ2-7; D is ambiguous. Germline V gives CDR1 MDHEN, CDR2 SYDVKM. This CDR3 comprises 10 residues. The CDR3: CGVGVYEQYF. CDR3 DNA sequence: TGTGGGGTTGGGGTCTACGAGCAGTACTTC.

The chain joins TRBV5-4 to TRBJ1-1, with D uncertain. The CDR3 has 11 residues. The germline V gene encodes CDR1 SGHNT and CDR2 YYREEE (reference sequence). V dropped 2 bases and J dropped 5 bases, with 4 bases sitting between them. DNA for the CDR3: TGTGCCAGCAGCTTTAGAACTGAAGCTTTCTTT. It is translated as CASSFRTEAFF.

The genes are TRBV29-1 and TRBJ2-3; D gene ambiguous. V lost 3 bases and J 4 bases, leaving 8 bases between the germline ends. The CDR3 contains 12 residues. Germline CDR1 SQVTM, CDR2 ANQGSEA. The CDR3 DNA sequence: TGCAGCGTTGAGTTTATTTCAGATACGCAGTATTTT. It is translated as CSVEFISDTQYF.

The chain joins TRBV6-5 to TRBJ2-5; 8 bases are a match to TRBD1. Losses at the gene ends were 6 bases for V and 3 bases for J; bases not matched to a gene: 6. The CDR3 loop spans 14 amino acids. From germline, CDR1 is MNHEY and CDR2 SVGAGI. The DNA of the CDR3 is TGTGCCAGCAGCCAGGACAGGGAGGAAGAGACCCAGTACTTC. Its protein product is CASSQDREEETQYF.

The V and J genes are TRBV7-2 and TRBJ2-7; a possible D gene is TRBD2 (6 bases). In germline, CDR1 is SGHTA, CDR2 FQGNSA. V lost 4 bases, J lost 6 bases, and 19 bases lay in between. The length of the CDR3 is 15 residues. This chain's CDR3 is CASSYGPGLLGEQYF. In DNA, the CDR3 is TGTGCCAGCAGCTATGGGCCGGGACTCCTGGGCGAGCAGTACTTC.

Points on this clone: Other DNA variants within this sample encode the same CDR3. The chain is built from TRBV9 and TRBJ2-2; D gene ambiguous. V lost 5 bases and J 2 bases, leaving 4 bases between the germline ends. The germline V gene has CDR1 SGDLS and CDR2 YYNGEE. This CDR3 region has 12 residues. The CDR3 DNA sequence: TGTGCCAGCAGTTCCAACACCGGGGAGCTGTTTTTT. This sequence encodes CASSSNTGELFF. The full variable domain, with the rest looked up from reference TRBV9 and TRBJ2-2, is DSGVTQTPKHLITATGQRVTLRCSPRSGDLSVYWYQQSLDQGLQFLIQYYNGEERAKGNILERFSAQQFPDLHSELNLSSLELGDSALYFCASSSNTGELFFGEGSRLTVL.

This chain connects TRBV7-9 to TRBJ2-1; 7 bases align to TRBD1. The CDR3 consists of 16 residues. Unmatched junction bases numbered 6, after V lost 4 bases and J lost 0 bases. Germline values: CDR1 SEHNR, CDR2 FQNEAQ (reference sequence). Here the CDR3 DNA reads TGTGCCAGCAGCTACCACAGGGGTAGCTCCTACAATGAGCAGTTCTTC. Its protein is CASSYHRGSSYNEQFF.

The CDR3 nucleotides read TGTGCCAGCAGCTTAAACATCAGGGCCCCCGAAACAGCTTTCTTT. Translated: CASSLNIRAPETAFF. V gene TRBV7-8 combines with J gene TRBJ1-1; D might be TRBD1 (5 bases). This CDR3 contains 15 residues. CDR1 is SGHVS, CDR2 FQNEAQ, per germline. The ends were cut back, 2 bases at V and 10 bases at J, with 20 bases in the middle.

The CDR3 here is CASSLFGTLLRLNQPQHF. The CDR3 region has the DNA TGTGCCAGCAGTTTATTCGGGACACTCCTCCGCCTCAATCAGCCCCAGCATTTT. V is TRBV28 and J is TRBJ1-5, with D perhaps TRBD1 (6 bases). CDR1 and CDR2 (germline): MDHEN, SYDVKM. V dropped 1 base and J dropped 3 bases, with 19 bases sitting between them. CDR3 length: 18 residues.

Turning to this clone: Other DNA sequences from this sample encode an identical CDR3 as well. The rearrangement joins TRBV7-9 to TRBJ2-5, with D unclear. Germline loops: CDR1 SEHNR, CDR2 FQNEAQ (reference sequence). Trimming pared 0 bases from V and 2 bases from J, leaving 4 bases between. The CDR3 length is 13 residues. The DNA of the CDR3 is TGTGCCAGCAGCTTAGCAGCTCAAGAGACCCAGTACTTC. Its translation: CASSLAAQETQYF.

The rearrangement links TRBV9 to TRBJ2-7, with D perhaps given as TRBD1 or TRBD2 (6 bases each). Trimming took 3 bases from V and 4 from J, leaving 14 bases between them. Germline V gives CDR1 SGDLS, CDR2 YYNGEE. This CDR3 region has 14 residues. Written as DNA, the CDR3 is TGTGCCAGCAGCGAGGGGGGCTGGGGATACGAGCAGTACTTC. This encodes CASSEGGWGYEQYF.